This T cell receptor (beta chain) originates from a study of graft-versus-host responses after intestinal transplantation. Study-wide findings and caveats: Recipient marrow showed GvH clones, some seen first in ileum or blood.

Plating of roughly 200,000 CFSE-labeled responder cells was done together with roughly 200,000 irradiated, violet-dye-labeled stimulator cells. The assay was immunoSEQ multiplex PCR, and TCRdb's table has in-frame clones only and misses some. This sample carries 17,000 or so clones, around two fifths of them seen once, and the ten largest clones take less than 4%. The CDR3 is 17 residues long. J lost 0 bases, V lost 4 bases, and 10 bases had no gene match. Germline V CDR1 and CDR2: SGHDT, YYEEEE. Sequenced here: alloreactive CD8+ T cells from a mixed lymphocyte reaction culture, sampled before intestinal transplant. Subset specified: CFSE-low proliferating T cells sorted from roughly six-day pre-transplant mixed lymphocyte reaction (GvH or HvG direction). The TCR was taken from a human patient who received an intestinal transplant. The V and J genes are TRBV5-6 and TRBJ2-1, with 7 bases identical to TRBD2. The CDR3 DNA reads TGTGCCAGCAGCCCACGGGGGGTACAGAACTCCTACAATGAGCAGTTCTTC. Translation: CASSPRGVQNSYNEQFF.